This TCR beta chain came from a study of T and B cells in COVID-19 patients. TRB was amplified from about 260-540 ng of blood genomic DNA. By sample fraction, this clonotype is medium-sized. Multiplex PCR with BIOMED2 TRB-A/B primer pools amplified TRB rearrangements. One entry per CDR3 protein results from TCRdb running MiXCR on the multiplex PCR reads. This sample yields about 8,200 distinct CDR3 sequences, of which over 35% are seen a single time; about 3.3% belongs to the top ten. The ends lost 3 bases at V and 8 bases at J; junction bases unmatched: 5. The CDR3 contains 13 residues. CDR1 is LNHNV and CDR2 is YYDKDF in the germline V gene (reference sequence).

This TCR came from a human donor who had recovered from COVID-19. What was sequenced was blood. This rearrangement joins TRBV15 to TRBJ1-2; 8 nucleotides line up with TRBD1. The CDR3 sequence: CATSRIGQGGYTF. DNA of the CDR3: TGTGCCACCAGCAGGATTGGACAGGGCGGCTACACCTTC. Filled out from reference TRBV15 and TRBJ1-2, the complete variable domain reads DAMVIQNPRYQVTQFGKPVTLSCSQTLNHNVMYWYQQKSSQAPKLLFHYYDKDFNNEADTPDNFQSRRPNTSFCFLDIRSPGLGDTAMYLCATSRIGQGGYTFGSGTRLTVV.